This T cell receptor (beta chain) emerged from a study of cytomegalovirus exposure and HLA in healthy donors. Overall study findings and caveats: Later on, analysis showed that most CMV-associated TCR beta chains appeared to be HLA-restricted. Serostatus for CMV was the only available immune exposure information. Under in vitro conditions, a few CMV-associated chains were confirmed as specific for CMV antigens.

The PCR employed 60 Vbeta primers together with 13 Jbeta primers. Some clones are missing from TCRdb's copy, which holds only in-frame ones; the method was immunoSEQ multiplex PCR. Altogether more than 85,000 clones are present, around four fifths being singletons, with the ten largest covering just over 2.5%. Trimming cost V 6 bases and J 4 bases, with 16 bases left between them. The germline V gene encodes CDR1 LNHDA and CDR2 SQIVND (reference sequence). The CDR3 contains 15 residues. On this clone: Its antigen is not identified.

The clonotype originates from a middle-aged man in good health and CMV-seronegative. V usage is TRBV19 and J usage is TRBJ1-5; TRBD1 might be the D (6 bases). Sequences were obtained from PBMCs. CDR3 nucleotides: TGTGCCAGTAGAGACCGGGGACATGGGAATCAGCCCCAGCATTTT. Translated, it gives CASRDRGHGNQPQHF.